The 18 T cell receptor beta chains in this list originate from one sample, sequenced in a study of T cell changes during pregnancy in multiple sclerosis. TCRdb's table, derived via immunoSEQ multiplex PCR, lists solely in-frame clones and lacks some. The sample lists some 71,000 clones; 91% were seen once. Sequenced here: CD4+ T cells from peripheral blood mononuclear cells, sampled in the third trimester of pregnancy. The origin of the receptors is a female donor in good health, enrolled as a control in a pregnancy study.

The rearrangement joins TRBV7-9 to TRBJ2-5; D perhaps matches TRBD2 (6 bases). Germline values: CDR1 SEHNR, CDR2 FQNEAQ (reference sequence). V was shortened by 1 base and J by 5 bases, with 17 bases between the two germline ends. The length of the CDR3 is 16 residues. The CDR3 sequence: CASSLGANSGTETQYF. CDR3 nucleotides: TGTGCCAGCAGCTTAGGGGCGAACTCAGGGACTGAGACCCAGTACTTC.

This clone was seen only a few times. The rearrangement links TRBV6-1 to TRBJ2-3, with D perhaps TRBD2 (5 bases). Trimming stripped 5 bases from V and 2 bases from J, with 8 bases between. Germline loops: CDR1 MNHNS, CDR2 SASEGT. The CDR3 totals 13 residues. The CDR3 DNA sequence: TGTGCCAGCAGTCGGGAAAACACAGATACGCAGTATTTT. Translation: CASSRENTDTQYF.

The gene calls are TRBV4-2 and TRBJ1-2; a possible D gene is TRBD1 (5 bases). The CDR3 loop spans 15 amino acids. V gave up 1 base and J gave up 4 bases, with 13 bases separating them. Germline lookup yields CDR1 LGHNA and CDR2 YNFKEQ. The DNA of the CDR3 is TGTGCCAGCAGCCAAGTCGCGGGACCCAGCTATGGCTACACCTTC. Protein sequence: CASSQVAGPSYGYTF.

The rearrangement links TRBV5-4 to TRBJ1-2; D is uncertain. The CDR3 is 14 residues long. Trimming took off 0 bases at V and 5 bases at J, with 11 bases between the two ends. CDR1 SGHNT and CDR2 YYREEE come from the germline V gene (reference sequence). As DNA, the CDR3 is TGTGCCAGCAGCTTGGCTCTTTCGGTTTATGGCTACACCTTC. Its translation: CASSLALSVYGYTF. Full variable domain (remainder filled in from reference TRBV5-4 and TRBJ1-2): ETGVTQSPTHLIKTRGQQVTLRCSSQSGHNTVSWYQQALGQGPQFIFQYYREEENGRGNFPPRFSGLQFPNYSSELNVNALELDDSALYLCASSLALSVYGYTFGSGTRLTVV.

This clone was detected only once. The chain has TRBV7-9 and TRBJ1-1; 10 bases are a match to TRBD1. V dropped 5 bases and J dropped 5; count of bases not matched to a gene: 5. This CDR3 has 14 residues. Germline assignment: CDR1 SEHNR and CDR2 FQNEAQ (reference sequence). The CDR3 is CASSPTGGRTEAFF. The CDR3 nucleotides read TGTGCCAGCAGCCCGACAGGGGGCAGGACTGAAGCTTTCTTT.

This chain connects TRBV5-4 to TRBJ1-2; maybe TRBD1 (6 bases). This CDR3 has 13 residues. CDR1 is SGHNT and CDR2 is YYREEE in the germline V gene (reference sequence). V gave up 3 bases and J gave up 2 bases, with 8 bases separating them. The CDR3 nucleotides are TGTGCCAGCAGCTACGACAGGAACTATGGCTACACCTTC. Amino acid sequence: CASSYDRNYGYTF.

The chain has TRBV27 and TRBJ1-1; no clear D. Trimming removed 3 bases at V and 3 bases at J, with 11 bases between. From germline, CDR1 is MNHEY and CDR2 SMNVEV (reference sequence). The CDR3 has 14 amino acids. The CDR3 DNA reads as TGTGCCAGCAGTTTTAGGCAGGCCGACACTGAAGCTTTCTTT. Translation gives CASSFRQADTEAFF.

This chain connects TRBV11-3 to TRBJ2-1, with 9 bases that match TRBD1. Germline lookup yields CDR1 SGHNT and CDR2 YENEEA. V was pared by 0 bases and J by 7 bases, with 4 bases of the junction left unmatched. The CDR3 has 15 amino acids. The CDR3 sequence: CASSLDGDRVNEQFF. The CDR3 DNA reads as TGTGCCAGCAGCTTAGATGGGGACAGGGTGAATGAGCAGTTCTTC.

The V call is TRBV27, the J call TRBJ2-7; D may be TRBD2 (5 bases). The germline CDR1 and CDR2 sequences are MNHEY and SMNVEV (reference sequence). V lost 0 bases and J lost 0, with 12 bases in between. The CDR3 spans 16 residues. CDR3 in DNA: TGTGCCAGCAGTTTATCCCGGGGAGTTAACTCCTACGAGCAGTACTTC. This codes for CASSLSRGVNSYEQYF.

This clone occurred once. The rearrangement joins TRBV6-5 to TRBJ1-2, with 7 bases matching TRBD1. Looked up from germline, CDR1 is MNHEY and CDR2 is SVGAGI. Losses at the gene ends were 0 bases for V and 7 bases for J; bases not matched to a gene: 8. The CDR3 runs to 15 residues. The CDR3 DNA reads TGTGCCAGCAGTTACTCAATCTACAGGGGACGTGGCTACACCTTC. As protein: CASSYSIYRGRGYTF.

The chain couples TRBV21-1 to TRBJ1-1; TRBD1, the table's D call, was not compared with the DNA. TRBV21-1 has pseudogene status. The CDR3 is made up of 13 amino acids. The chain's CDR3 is CASSRGKNTEAFF. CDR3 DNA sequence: TGTGCCAGCAGCAGGGGCAAGAACACTGAAGCTTTCTTT.

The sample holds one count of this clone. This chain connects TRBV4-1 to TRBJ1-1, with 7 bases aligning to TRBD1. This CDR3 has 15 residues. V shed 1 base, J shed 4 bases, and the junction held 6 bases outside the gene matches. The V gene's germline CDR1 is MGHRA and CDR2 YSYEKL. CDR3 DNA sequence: TGCGCCAGCAGCCAAGCCGACAGGGATGCCACTGAAGCTTTCTTT. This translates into CASSQADRDATEAFF.

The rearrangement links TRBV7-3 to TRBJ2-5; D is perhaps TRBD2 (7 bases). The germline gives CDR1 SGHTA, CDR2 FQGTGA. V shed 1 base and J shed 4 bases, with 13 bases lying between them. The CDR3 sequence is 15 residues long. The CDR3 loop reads CASSLRGGAGETQYF. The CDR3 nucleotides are TGTGCCAGCAGCTTAAGAGGGGGGGCCGGAGAGACCCAGTACTTC.

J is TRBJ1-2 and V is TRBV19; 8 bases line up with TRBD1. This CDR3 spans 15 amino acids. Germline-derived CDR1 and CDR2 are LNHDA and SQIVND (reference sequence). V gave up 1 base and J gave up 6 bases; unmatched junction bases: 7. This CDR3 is CASSIVLRGRDGYTF. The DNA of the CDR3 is TGTGCCAGTAGTATAGTGCTCAGGGGGCGTGATGGCTACACCTTC.

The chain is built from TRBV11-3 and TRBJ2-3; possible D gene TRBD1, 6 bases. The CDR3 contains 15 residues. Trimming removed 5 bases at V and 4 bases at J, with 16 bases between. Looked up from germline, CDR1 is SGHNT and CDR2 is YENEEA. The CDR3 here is CASSRFSQGADTQYF. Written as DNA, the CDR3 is TGTGCCAGCAGCCGATTTTCACAGGGCGCAGATACGCAGTATTTT.

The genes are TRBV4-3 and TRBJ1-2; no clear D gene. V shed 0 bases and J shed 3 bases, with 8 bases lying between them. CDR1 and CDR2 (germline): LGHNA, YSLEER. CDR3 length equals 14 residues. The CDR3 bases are TGCGCCAGCAGCCAAGAGCTACAGCACTATGGCTACACCTTC. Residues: CASSQELQHYGYTF.

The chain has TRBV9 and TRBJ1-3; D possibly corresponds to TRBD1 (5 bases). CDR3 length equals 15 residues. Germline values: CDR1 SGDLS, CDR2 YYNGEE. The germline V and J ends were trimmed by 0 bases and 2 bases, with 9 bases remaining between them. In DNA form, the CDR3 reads TGTGCCAGCAGCGTAGCTTCGGGGGCTGGAAACACCATATATTTT. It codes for CASSVASGAGNTIYF. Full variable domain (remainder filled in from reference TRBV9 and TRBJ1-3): DSGVTQTPKHLITATGQRVTLRCSPRSGDLSVYWYQQSLDQGLQFLIQYYNGEERAKGNILERFSAQQFPDLHSELNLSSLELGDSALYFCASSVASGAGNTIYFGEGSWLTVV.

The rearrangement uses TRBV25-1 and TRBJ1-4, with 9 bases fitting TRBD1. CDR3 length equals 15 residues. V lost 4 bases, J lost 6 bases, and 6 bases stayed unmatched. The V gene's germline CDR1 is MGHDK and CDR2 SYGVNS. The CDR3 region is CASSALQGADEKLFF. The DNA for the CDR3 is TGTGCCAGCAGTGCCCTACAGGGGGCGGATGAAAAACTGTTTTTT.